This TCR beta chain appears in the sequencing data of a study of T cell changes during pregnancy in multiple sclerosis. V lost 5 bases to trimming and J lost 0 bases; unmatched junction nucleotides: 9. The CDR3 covers 17 residues. Germline CDR1 LNHDA, CDR2 SQIVND (reference sequence). Assay used: immunoSEQ multiplex PCR; TCRdb lists only in-frame clones, some missing. The sample has fewer than 110,000 clones; around 92% are singletons. Sequencing used peripheral blood, obtained in the third trimester of pregnancy. The sequence came from a female donor in good health, enrolled as a control in a pregnancy study. The chain has TRBV19 and TRBJ1-1; 10 positions agree with TRBD1. CDR3 nucleotides: TGTGCCAGTAGTTCGTCCCGGGACAGGGGCATGAACACTGAAGCTTTCTTT. Translation: CASSSSRDRGMNTEAFF. The complete variable domain, with remaining parts taken from reference TRBV19 and TRBJ1-1, reads DGGITQSPKYLFRKEGQNVTLSCEQNLNHDAMYWYRQDPGQGLRLIYYSQIVNDFQKGDIAEGYSVSREKKESFPLTVTSAQKNPTAFYLCASSSSRDRGMNTEAFFGQGTRLTVV.